A single T cell receptor (beta chain) is shown here with its context. Its antigen is as yet unknown. This sample stems from a study of vaccination effects on CD4 cells after COVID-19. General observations from the study: There was marked clonal contraction among infection- and vaccine-induced clones late after vaccination.

Before sequencing took place, the ViraFEST assay used viral peptide pools to expand antigen-specific CD4+ T cells. Subsequent to less than 13 days of culture, CD4+ T cells were isolated. All vaccine recipients tested negative for nucleocapsid antibodies and had never contracted SARS-CoV-2 infection. Cultivation was performed at a few million PBMC per well with approximately 9 IU/ml IL-2 and 10 ug/ml peptides added. Sequenced by immunoSEQ multiplex PCR; TCRdb stores in-frame clones only, minus some. The sample holds some 68,000 clones, 75% to 85% seen once. Sequencing was performed on CD4+ T cells from PBMCs cultured with SARS-CoV-2 spike peptides, taken before COVID-19 vaccination. The TCR was taken from a human donor who received a COVID-19 vaccine.

DNA of the CDR3: TGTGCCAGCAGCCAAACAGACAGCTATGGCTACACCTTC. Protein: CASSQTDSYGYTF. The gene calls are TRBV7-9 and TRBJ1-2, with a weak D call TRBD1 (5 bases). Germline CDR1 is SEHNR and CDR2 is FQNEAQ (reference sequence). CDR3 length equals 13 residues. Trimming pared 5 bases from V and 4 bases from J, leaving 11 bases between.